This TCR beta chain was retrieved from a study of blood T cell repertoires in COVID-19. Across the study: Some COVID-19 samples were acute and others convalescent; all came from the United States, Italy and Spain. Sources were T cells, B-cell-depleted T cells, or PBMCs; the material itself was cDNA or gDNA.

The table came from immunoSEQ multiplex PCR; TCRdb's copy has only in-frame clones and leaves some out. Of 65,000 to 90,000 clones listed, approximately 88% are singletons. The CDR3 runs 11 residues. In germline, CDR1 is SGHRS, CDR2 YFSETQ. V lost 4 bases and J lost 4, with 6 bases in between. This chain connects TRBV5-1 to TRBJ2-7; D remains unclear. Input material: peripheral blood. This TCR was recovered from a woman of 80 years or more with acute or convalescent COVID-19. CDR3 DNA: TGCGCCAGCAGCCCGGGTTACGAGCAGTACTTC. This translates into CASSPGYEQYF.